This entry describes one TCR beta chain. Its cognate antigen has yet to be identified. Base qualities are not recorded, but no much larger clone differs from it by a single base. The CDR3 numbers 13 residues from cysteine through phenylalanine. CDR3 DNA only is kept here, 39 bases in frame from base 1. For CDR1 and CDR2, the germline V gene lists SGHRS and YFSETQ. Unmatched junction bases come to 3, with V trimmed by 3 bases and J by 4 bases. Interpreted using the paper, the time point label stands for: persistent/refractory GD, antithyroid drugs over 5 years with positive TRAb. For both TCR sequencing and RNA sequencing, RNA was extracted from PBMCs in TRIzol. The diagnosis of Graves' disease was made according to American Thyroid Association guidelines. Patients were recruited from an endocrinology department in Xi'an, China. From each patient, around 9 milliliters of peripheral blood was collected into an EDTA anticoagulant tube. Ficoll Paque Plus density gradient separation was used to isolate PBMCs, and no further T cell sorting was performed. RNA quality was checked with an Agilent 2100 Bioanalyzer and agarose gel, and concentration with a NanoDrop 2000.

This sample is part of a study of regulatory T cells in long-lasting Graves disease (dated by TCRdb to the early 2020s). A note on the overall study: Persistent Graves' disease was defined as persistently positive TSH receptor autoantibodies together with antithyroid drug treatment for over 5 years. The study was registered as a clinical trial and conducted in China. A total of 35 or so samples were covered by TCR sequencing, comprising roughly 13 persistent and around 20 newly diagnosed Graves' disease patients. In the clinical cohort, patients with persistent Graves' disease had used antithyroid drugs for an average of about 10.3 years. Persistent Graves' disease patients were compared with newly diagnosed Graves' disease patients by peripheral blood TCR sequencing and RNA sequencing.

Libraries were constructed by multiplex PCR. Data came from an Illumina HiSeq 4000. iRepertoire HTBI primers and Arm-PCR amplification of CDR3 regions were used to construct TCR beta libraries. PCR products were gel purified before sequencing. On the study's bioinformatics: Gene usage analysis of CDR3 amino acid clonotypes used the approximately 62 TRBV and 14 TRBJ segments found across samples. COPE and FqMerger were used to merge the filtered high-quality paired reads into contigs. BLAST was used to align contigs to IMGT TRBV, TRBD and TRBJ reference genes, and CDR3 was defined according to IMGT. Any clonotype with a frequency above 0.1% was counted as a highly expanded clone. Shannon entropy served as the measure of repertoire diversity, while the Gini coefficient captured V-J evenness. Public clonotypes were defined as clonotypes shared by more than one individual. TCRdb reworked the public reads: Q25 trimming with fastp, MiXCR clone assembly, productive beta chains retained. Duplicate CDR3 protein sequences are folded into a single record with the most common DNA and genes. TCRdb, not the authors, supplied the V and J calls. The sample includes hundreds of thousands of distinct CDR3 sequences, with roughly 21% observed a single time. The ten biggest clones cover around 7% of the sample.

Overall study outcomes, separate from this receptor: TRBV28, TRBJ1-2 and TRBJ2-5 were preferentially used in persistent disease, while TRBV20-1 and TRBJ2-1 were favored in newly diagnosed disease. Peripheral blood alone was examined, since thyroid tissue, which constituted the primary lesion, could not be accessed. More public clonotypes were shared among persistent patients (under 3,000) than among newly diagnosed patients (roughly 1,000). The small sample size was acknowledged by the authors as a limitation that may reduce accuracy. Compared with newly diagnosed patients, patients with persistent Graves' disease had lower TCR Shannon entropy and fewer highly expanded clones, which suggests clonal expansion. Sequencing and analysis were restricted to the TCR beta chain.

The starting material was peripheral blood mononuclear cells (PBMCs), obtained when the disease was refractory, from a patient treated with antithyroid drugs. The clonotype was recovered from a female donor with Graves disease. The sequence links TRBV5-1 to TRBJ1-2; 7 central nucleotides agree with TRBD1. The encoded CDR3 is CASSSQGGYGYTF. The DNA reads TGCGCCAGCAGCTCTCAGGGGGGCTATGGCTACACCTTC.